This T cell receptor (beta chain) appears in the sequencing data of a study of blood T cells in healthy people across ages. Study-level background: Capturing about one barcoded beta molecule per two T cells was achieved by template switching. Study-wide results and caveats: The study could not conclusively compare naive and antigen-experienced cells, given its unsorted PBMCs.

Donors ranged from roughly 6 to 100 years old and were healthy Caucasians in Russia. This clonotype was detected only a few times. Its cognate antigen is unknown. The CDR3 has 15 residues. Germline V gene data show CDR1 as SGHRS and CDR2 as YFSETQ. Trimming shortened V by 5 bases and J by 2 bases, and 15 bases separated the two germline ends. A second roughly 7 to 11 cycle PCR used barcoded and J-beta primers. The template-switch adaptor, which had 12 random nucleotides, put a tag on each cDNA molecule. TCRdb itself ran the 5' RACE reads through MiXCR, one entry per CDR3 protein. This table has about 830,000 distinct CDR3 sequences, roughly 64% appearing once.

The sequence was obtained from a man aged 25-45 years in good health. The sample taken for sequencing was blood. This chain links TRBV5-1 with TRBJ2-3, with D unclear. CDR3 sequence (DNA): TGCGCCAGCAGAATTTTTGGGAACCCCACAGATACGCAGTATTTT. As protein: CASRIFGNPTDTQYF.